This T cell receptor (beta chain) was sequenced during a study of blood T cell repertoires in COVID-19. Study-wide background: The cDNA or gDNA used as material had been derived from T cells, B-cell-depleted T cells, or PBMCs.

As handled by the study authors: How many nucleated cells were present was estimated from reference gene primer amplification. Method: immunoSEQ multiplex PCR; TCRdb's copy keeps in-frame clones and lacks some. D and trimming come from the DNA, and the V and J calls and clone size come from that table. The sample has approximately 130,000 clones; about four fifths are singletons. CDR3 length equals 13 residues. V lost 2 bases and J 6 bases, leaving 8 bases between the germline ends. Germline CDR1 reads SGHVS; CDR2 reads FQNEAQ. V usage is TRBV7-8 and J usage is TRBJ1-5; D uncertain. This clonotype was sampled from a human donor in a cohort sampled during active COVID-19. What was sequenced was peripheral blood. The CDR3 sequence is CASSLHEGQPQHF. For the CDR3, the DNA is TGTGCCAGCAGCTTACATGAGGGTCAGCCCCAGCATTTT.